This T cell receptor (beta chain) was documented in a study of cytomegalovirus exposure and HLA in healthy donors. Study context: Unique TCRs from HLA-typed donors, 70 million to 100 million of them, were held in an early data release.

Comment on this clone: Its antigen is as yet unknown.

Findings of the study overall: The authors confirmed in vitro that a few CMV-associated chains were specific for CMV antigens.

It was with 60 Vbeta and 13 Jbeta primers that the PCR ran. Libraries were prepared by immunoSEQ multiplex PCR; TCRdb keeps only in-frame clonotypes and omits some of them. Here the sample spans roughly 160,000 clones, around 84% being singletons. Sequences were obtained from PBMCs. This TCR was recovered from a male donor in good health and CMV-seropositive.

The CDR3 spells CAWSVYSGTVNNEQFF. In DNA, the CDR3 is TGTGCCTGGAGTGTATATAGCGGGACCGTTAACAATGAGCAGTTCTTC. J is TRBJ2-1 and V is TRBV30; 8 positions match TRBD2. After removal of 0 bases from V and 5 bases from J, the junction contained 9 bases not matched to a gene. This CDR3 has 16 residues. From germline, CDR1 is GTSNPN and CDR2 SVGIG (reference sequence).